This T cell receptor (beta chain) was documented in a study of blood T cell repertoires in COVID-19. Looking at the study overall: Sites in the United States, Italy and Spain provided acute and convalescent COVID-19 samples. T cells, B-cell-depleted T cells, or PBMCs provided the cDNA or gDNA that served as material.

Original processing methods: Amplification of reference gene primers was used by the study to estimate nucleated cell counts. Assay used: immunoSEQ multiplex PCR; TCRdb lists only in-frame clones, some missing. V, J and clone size are those of that table, while D and trimming were read from the DNA. In the table there are about 200,000 clones, around 90% of which are singletons. V was shortened by 6 bases and J by 3 bases, with 11 bases between the two germline ends. The CDR3 totals 13 residues. CDR1 KGHSH and CDR2 LQKENI come from the germline V gene. The sample taken for sequencing was peripheral blood. V and J are TRBV18 and TRBJ1-2; TRBD1 is a possible D gene (6 bases). This TCR came from a man aged 55 to 70 who had recovered from COVID-19. CDR3 sequence: CASSPDSHYGYTF. DNA for the CDR3: TGTGCCAGCTCCCCGGACAGCCACTATGGCTACACCTTC.